This T cell receptor (beta chain) was profiled in a study of cytomegalovirus exposure and HLA in healthy donors. V shed 2 bases and J shed 4 bases, with 18 bases lying between them. This CDR3 is 16 amino acids long. The germline V gene has CDR1 SGHDT and CDR2 YYEEEE. Primers included in the PCR were 60 Vbeta and 13 Jbeta primers. Authors' analysis steps: An analysis performed later counted 73 million or so unique TCR beta chains (roughly 10 million of them shared). Assay: immunoSEQ multiplex PCR; the TCRdb copy retains only in-frame clones and omits some. That table gives V, J and clone size, and the DNA gave D and trimming. The data contain some 200,000 clones, just under 80% of them singletons. On this clone itself: Its antigen is still unknown.

The study, taken as a whole, reports: Several V segments, TRBV6-2 and TRBV6-3 among them, could not be told apart and were dropped. Listed as cytomegalovirus-associated were 150 to 200 TCR beta chains. As confirmed in vitro, three CMV-associated chains were specific for CMV antigens.

The specimen was PBMCs. The rearrangement links TRBV5-6 to TRBJ1-2; the D gene is possibly TRBD1 (6 bases). The receptor comes from a female donor in good health and CMV-seronegative. CDR3 amino acids: CASSLVYRVPVYGYTF. The CDR3 DNA follows: TGTGCCAGCAGCTTAGTTTACAGGGTTCCCGTCTATGGCTACACCTTC.